This T cell receptor (beta chain) was identified during a study of cytomegalovirus exposure and HLA in healthy donors. The CDR3 is 15 residues long. Germline V CDR1 and CDR2: SGHRS, YFSETQ. The trim removed 7 bases at V and 0 bases at J, leaving 7 bases unmatched. With regard to this clone: Its antigen is unknown.

Study findings and constraints: Presence/absence analyses treated sequencing depth as roughly uniform across donors. On later analysis, the bulk of CMV-associated TCR beta chains appeared to be HLA-restricted. Analysis was carried out at a later point, and it linked a missense DCLRE1C variant to TCR beta V- and J-gene trimming.

PCR primers comprised 60 Vbeta and 13 Jbeta primers. Clones were sequenced by immunoSEQ multiplex PCR, and TCRdb holds only the in-frame ones, with some missing. The data show 180,000 or so clones, roughly four fifths seen once. This sequence was found in a woman in her forties or fifties in good health and CMV-seropositive. This rearrangement joins TRBV5-1 to TRBJ2-7, with 10 bases identical to TRBD1. The source material was PBMCs. The CDR3 DNA reads TGCGCCAGCGGCCCGGGACAGGGGAGCTCCTACGAGCAGTACTTC. Translated, it gives CASGPGQGSSYEQYF.